What follows is one T cell receptor beta chain and its context. The data derive from a study of T cells in Graves' hyperthyroidism and ophthalmopathy. The source material, RNA transcripts, was used to amplify TCR beta CDR3 regions. The study used the HTBI primer set for a first-round RT-PCR of the TCR CDR3. TCRdb re-called the multiplex PCR reads with MiXCR, one entry per CDR3 protein. The sample lists approximately 600,000 distinct CDR3 sequences, under 15% occurring once. Individuals with ophthalmopathy presented a Clinical Activity Score of at least 3, a NOSPECS grade of at least 4 and a duration under 3 months. V was pared by 8 bases and J by 6 bases, with 15 bases between. This CDR3 has 13 amino acids. Looked up from germline, CDR1 is SNHLY and CDR2 is FYNNEI.

The receptor was isolated from a woman in her 40s with Graves' ophthalmopathy. Material for sequencing was blood. The chain employs TRBV2 and TRBJ2-3, with D possibly being TRBD2 (5 bases). CDR3 loop: CASGLRLEDTQYF. Written as DNA, the CDR3 is TGTGCCAGCGGACTCCGTCTGGAGGATACGCAGTATTTT.